This T cell receptor (beta chain) is from a study of blood T cell repertoires in COVID-19. Background on the study: Some COVID-19 samples were acute and others convalescent; all came from the United States, Italy and Spain. Sample material is recorded as cDNA or gDNA derived from T cells, B-cell-depleted T cells, or PBMCs.

The CDR3 length is 15 residues. The trim removed 2 bases at V and 4 bases at J, leaving 4 bases unmatched. CDR1 is SGHRS and CDR2 is YFSETQ in the germline V gene. Participants, about 18 to 95 years old, spanned approximately 26 US areas. Before being deemed recovered, Cohort 3 donors had two negative PCRs, clearance, or symptom resolution. The table came from immunoSEQ multiplex PCR; TCRdb's copy has only in-frame clones and leaves some out. Here the sample spans 200,000 to 300,000 clones, around 89% being singletons. With respect to this clone: This CDR3 is also generated by other DNA sequences in the sample.

This receptor was identified in a man between 40 and 49 years old who had recovered from COVID-19. The chain has TRBV5-1 and TRBJ1-5; 9 nucleotides match TRBD1. The sample taken for sequencing was PBMCs or T cells enriched from blood (not recorded which). Here the CDR3 reads CASSLGTGRNQPQHF. The CDR3 DNA reads as TGCGCCAGCAGCTTAGGGACAGGGAGGAATCAGCCCCAGCATTTT.